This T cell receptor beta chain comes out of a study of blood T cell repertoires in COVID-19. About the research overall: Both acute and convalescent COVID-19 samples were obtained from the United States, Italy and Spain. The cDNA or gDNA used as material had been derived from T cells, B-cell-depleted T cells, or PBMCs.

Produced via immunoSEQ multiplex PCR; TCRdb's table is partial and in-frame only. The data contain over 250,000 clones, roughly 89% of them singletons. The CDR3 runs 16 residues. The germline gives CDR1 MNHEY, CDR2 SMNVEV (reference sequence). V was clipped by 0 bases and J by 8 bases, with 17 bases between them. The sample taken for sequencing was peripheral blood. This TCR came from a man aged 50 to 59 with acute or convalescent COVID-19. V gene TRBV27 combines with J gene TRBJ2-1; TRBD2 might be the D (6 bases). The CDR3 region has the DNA TGTGCCAGCAGTTTATCGCCCGGGACGGGGAGGTATGAGCAGTTCTTC. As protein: CASSLSPGTGRYEQFF.